This entry features one TCR beta chain sequence. Its specificity is unknown. Before vaccination, two weeks after the third vaccination, and at progression, PBMC were collected. This sample was taken from a study of glioma-infiltrating T cells after dendritic cell vaccination. Broader study findings: Longer survival after dendritic cell vaccination followed higher pretreatment TIL content. No direct clonality-survival link was found; a diverse polyclonal response may matter.

The V segment lost 9 bases and the J segment 4 bases; nucleotides outside the gene matches: 10. The V gene's germline CDR1 is MNHNS and CDR2 SASEGT. The CDR3 loop spans 15 amino acids. TCRdb's copy holds only in-frame clones and misses some; the assay was immunoSEQ multiplex PCR. The repertoire holds just under 85,000 clones, about 90% seen once, with roughly 3.1% in the top ten. Sequenced material: blood, taken before dendritic cell vaccination. The sequence came from a human donor with glioblastoma. The rearrangement uses TRBV6-1 and TRBJ2-2, with TRBD2 matching 8 bases. The DNA for the CDR3 is TGTGCCAGGGGGGCCGGGAGGGCCAGCACCGGGGAGCTGTTTTTT. The encoded protein is CARGAGRASTGELFF.